The clone carrying this T cell receptor beta chain was seen ten or more times. The antigen remains undetermined. Looked up from germline, CDR1 is SGHVS and CDR2 is FQNEAQ. The CDR3 length is 15 residues. Trimming removed 5 bases at V and 4 bases at J, with 16 bases between. MiXCR was run by TCRdb on the 5' RACE reads, yielding one entry per CDR3 protein. The table lists about 700,000 distinct CDR3 sequences, about 20% of them singletons. The data are from a study of CD8 T cells in ankylosing spondylitis. Study-wide results and caveats: Clones linked to disease were reported to show significant enrichment in matched ankylosing spondylitis synovial fluid. Ankylosing spondylitis blood seemed to carry a telltale TCR beta motif made of about 8 highly homologous variants.

This receptor was identified in a male donor with ankylosing spondylitis. Sequencing used blood, either unsorted or a sorted T cell fraction (not recorded which). The V gene is TRBV7-8, the J gene TRBJ2-3; D gene unclear. The DNA of the CDR3 is TGTGCCAGCAGCAGTGGTGGGCTAGATGCAGATACGCAGTATTTT. Translated, it gives CASSSGGLDADTQYF.